This TCR beta chain was identified during a study of blood T cell repertoires in COVID-19. Study-wide background: Collection of acute and convalescent COVID-19 samples took place in the United States, Italy and Spain. The analysed material was cDNA or gDNA that came from T cells, B-cell-depleted T cells, or PBMCs.

V was clipped by 4 bases and J by 3 bases; unmatched bases: 10. Germline V lookup: CDR1 SGHRS, CDR2 YFSETQ. CDR3 length equals 16 residues. Original methodology: Amplification of reference gene primers provided the estimated nucleated cell counts. Profiled with immunoSEQ multiplex PCR; TCRdb holds only in-frame clones, not every one. The DNA was the basis for D and trimming; V, J and clone size are from that table. The sample lists approximately 180,000 clones, 70% to 90% occurring once. One Seattle source followed patients from active infection through their disease course. The gene calls are TRBV5-1 and TRBJ2-5; TRBD1 aligns across 9 bases. This clonotype was sampled from a person aged 70 to 85 with COVID-19, enrolled during active disease. The sequenced sample consisted of peripheral blood. The CDR3 reads CASSTLPGQGKETQYF. The CDR3 nucleotides read TGCGCCAGCAGCACTCTTCCGGGACAGGGAAAAGAGACCCAGTACTTC.